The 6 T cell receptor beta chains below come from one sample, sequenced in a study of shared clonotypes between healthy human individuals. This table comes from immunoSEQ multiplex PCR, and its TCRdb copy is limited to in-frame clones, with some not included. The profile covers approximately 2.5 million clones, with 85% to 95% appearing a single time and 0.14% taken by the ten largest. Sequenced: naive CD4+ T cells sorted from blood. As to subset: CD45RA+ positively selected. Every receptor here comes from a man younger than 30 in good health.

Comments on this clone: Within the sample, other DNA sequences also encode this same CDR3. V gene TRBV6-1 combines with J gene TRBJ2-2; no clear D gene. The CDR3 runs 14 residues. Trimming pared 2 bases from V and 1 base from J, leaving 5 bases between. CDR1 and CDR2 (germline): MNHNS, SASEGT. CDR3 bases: TGTGCCAGCAGTGAATTCCGGAACACCGGGGAGCTGTTTTTT. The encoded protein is CASSEFRNTGELFF.

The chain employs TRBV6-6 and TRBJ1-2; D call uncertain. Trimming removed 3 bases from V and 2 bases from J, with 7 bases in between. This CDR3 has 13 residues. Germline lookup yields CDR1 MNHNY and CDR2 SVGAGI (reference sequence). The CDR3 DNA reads TGTGCCAGCAGTTATCGGGAAAACTATGGCTACACCTTC. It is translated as CASSYRENYGYTF.

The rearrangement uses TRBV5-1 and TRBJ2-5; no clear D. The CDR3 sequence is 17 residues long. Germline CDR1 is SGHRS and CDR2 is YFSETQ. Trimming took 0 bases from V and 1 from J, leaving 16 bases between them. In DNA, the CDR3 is TGCGCCAGCAGCTTGGGTACTCTTGGACCGTCCCAAGAGACCCAGTACTTC. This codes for CASSLGTLGPSQETQYF.

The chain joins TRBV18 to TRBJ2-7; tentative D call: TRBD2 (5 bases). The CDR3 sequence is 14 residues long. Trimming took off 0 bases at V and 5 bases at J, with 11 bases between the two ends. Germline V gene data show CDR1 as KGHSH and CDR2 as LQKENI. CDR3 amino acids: CASSPPGSGDEQYF. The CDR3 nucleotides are TGTGCCAGCTCACCACCGGGTTCCGGGGACGAGCAGTACTTC. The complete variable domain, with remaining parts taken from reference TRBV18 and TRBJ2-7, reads NAGVMQNPRHLVRRRGQEARLRCSPMKGHSHVYWYRQLPEEGLKFMVYLQKENIIDESGMPKERFSAEFPKEGPSILRIQQVVRGDSAAYFCASSPPGSGDEQYFGPGTRLTVT.

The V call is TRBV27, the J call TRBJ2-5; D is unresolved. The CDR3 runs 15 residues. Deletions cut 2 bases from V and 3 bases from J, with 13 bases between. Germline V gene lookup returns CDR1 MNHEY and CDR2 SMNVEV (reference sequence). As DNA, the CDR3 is TGTGCCAGCAGTTTAATGGTACAGAACAAAGAGACCCAGTACTTC. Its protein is CASSLMVQNKETQYF.

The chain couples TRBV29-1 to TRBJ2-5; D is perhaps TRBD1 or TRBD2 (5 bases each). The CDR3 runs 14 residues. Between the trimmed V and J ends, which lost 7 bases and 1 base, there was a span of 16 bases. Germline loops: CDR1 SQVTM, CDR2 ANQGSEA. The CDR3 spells CSAGDGEPQETQYF. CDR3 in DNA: TGCAGCGCTGGGGACGGAGAACCCCAAGAGACCCAGTACTTC.